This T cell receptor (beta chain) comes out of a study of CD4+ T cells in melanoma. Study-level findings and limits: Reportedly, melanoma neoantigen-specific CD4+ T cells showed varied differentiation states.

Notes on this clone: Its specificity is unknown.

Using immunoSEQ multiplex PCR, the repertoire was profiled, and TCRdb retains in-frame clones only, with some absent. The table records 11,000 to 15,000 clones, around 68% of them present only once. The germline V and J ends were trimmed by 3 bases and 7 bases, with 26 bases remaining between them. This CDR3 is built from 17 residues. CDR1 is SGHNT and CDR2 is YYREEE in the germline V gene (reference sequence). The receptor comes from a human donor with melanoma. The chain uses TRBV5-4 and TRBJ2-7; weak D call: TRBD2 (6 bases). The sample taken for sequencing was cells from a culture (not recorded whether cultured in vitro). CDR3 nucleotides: TGTGCCAGCAGCTCCACCCCCTTTGCGGGGAAAGGGGTAGAGCAGTACTTC. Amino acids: CASSSTPFAGKGVEQYF. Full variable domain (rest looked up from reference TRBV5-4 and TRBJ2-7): ETGVTQSPTHLIKTRGQQVTLRCSSQSGHNTVSWYQQALGQGPQFIFQYYREEENGRGNFPPRFSGLQFPNYSSELNVNALELDDSALYLCASSSTPFAGKGVEQYFGPGTRLTVT.